The 8 T cell receptor beta chains given below trace back to one sample, sequenced in a study of OX40 agonist ivuxolimab in advanced cancers. Library prep was done by the immunoSEQ multiplex PCR assay. Sourced from immuneACCESS, this table was stored by TCRdb with only in-frame sequences that have V and J called. A share of the clones is absent; for the studies checked, an unresolved V gene accounts for under half, and the remainder has no known explanation. This sample has some 16,000 clones in its table, and 75% to 90% of those were observed once. Under 5% of the sample is held by the ten biggest clonotypes. Sequenced here: CD4+ or CD8+ T cells sorted from blood, sampled in a trial of the OX40 agonist ivuxolimab. These receptors originate from an adult with an advanced solid tumor such as melanoma, head and neck, liver or kidney cancer.

The chain employs TRBV6-4 and TRBJ2-2, with D unclear. Germline assignment: CDR1 MRHNA and CDR2 SNTAGT. The CDR3 spans 14 residues. The V and J ends lost 4 bases and 1 base respectively, with 7 bases between them. In nucleotides, the CDR3 is TGTGCCAGCAGTGGTGATTGGAACACCGGGGAGCTGTTTTTT. Translation gives CASSGDWNTGELFF.

The chain uses TRBV19 and TRBJ1-1; a weak D match, TRBD1 (6 bases). This CDR3 spans 14 amino acids. V was pared by 3 bases and J by 0 bases, with 8 bases between. In germline, CDR1 is LNHDA, CDR2 SQIVND (reference sequence). The CDR3 nucleotides read TGTGCCAGTAGTATCAGGGGTTTGAACACTGAAGCTTTCTTT. Its protein product is CASSIRGLNTEAFF.

The J gene is TRBJ1-3, the V gene TRBV4-3, with D uncertain. The CDR3 has 15 amino acids. The germline V gene encodes CDR1 LGHNA and CDR2 YSLEER. V lost 2 bases to trimming and J lost 0 bases, with 8 bases between them. The CDR3 region has the DNA TGCGCCAGCAGCCAAATCACTAGCTCTGGAAACACCATATATTTT. Protein: CASSQITSSGNTIYF.

CDR3 sequence: CASSFGGSGFTDTQYF. The CDR3 DNA sequence: TGCGCCAGCAGCTTCGGTGGTAGCGGGTTTACGGATACGCAGTATTTT. The V and J genes are TRBV5-1 and TRBJ2-3; 7 bases match TRBD2. The V and J ends lost 2 bases and 6 bases, in that order; junction bases with no gene match: 12. Looked up from germline, CDR1 is SGHRS and CDR2 is YFSETQ. CDR3 length: 16 amino acids.

The rearrangement joins TRBV28 to TRBJ2-7; D unresolved. The ends were cut back, 5 bases at V and 0 bases at J, with 17 bases in the middle. This CDR3 is 16 amino acids long. The germline gives CDR1 MDHEN, CDR2 SYDVKM. The CDR3 sequence is CASSVTGFLLSYEQYF. The CDR3 DNA is TGTGCCAGCAGTGTGACTGGGTTTCTACTCTCCTACGAGCAGTACTTC.

This rearrangement joins TRBV18 to TRBJ2-2; 10 nucleotides agree with TRBD2. CDR1 is KGHSH, CDR2 LQKENI, per germline. The CDR3 totals 16 residues. J gave up 4 bases and V 6 bases, and 8 bases lay outside the gene matches. The CDR3 protein is CASSPLAGASTGELFF. The CDR3, as DNA: TGTGCCAGCTCTCCGCTAGCGGGAGCTTCCACCGGGGAGCTGTTTTTT.

The V call is TRBV5-1, the J call TRBJ2-2; perhaps TRBD1 as D (6 bases). CDR1 SGHRS and CDR2 YFSETQ come from the germline V gene. The CDR3 totals 16 residues. V dropped 5 bases and J dropped 3 bases, with 17 bases sitting between them. The CDR3 nucleotides read TGCGCCAGCAGGTCCTCGGTTCAGGGGTACACCGGGGAGCTGTTTTTT. Its translation: CASRSSVQGYTGELFF.

This clone was recorded a few times. The chain employs TRBV30 and TRBJ2-1; D perhaps matches TRBD1 (6 bases). The CDR3 contains 11 residues. Germline V gene data show CDR1 as GTSNPN and CDR2 as SVGIG (reference sequence). V was cut by 1 base and J by 9 bases, with 7 bases left in between. Here the CDR3 reads CAWSAGVEQFF. Written as DNA, the CDR3 is TGTGCCTGGAGTGCAGGGGTTGAGCAGTTCTTC.